The present T cell receptor (beta chain) was sequenced within a study of blood T cell repertoires in COVID-19. Followed longitudinally, the Seattle patients had been enrolled during active infection. Data came from immunoSEQ multiplex PCR; TCRdb stores just in-frame clones and leaves some out. The sample holds tens of thousands of clones, 80% to 90% seen once. V trimming: 8 bases; J trimming: 3 bases; junction bases outside the gene matches: 14. CDR3 length: 16 residues. CDR1 SNHLY and CDR2 FYNNEI come from the germline V gene. This chain joins TRBV2 and TRBJ2-7; 9 bases line up with TRBD2. Sequenced: peripheral blood. The source is an older woman with COVID-19, enrolled during active disease. CDR3 coding DNA: TGTGCCAGCGTCGAACGGAGGGCTAGCGGGAACTACGAGCAGTACTTC. It yields the protein CASVERRASGNYEQYF.